One sample yielded the 14 T cell receptor beta chains listed below, sequenced in a study of CD4 and CD8 cells across lung adenocarcinoma regions. Each CDR3 protein is one row after TCRdb ran MiXCR on the PCR reads. The profile shows about 23,000 distinct CDR3 sequences, 40% to 65% of them singletons. Sequencing input: CD4+ T cells from the center of a lung tumor. Every receptor here comes from a male donor with lung adenocarcinoma. The CD4 and CD8 labels of this study may be unreliable.

This clonotype was recorded once. This sequence joins TRBV14 and TRBJ2-3; D ambiguous. Trimming took off 2 bases at V and 5 bases at J, with 8 bases between the two ends. CDR1 and CDR2 from the germline V gene are SGHDN and FVKESK. CDR3 size: 13 residues. The CDR3 DNA reads as TGTGCCAGCAGCCAAAGTATAGGAGATACGCAGTATTTT. Its protein is CASSQSIGDTQYF.

This chain connects TRBV7-2 to TRBJ2-2, with 13 bases fitting TRBD2. Germline values: CDR1 SGHTA, CDR2 FQGNSA. This CDR3 contains 16 residues. V was clipped by 6 bases and J by 5 bases; unmatched bases: 6. The CDR3 DNA is TGTGCCAGCAGACTAGCGGGAGGGCCGTTGACCGGGGAGCTGTTTTTT. Encoded protein: CASRLAGGPLTGELFF. The full variable domain, completed using reference TRBV7-2 and TRBJ2-2, is GAGVSQSPSNKVTEKGKDVELRCDPISGHTALYWYRQSLGQGLEFLIYFQGNSAPDKSGLPSDRFSAERTGGSVSTLTIQRTQQEDSAVYLCASRLAGGPLTGELFFGEGSRLTVL.

This clonotype showed up just a few times. The rearrangement joins TRBV12-3 or TRBV12-4 to TRBJ1-1, with a weak D call TRBD1 (5 bases). The length of the CDR3 is 15 residues. V shed 2 bases and J shed 2 bases, with 12 bases lying between them. The CDR3 nucleotides are TGTGCCAGCAGTTTATTCCCAGGGCGCAACACTGAAGCTTTCTTT. Amino acids: CASSLFPGRNTEAFF.

About this clonotype itself: At one boundary the junction diverges from the germline segment, which might be a read error. The rearrangement joins TRBV10-3 to TRBJ2-2; TRBD1 might be the D (6 bases). Per the germline V gene, CDR1 is ENHRY and CDR2 is SYGVKD. This CDR3 comprises 15 residues. The CDR3 DNA is TGTGCCCTCAGCCTCCAGGCTGGAAGCACAGGGACGCAGTTTTTT. This codes for CALSLQAGSTGTQFF.

This clonotype was seen more than once but under ten times. The chain recombines TRBV6-5 with TRBJ1-6; D uncertain. Germline V lookup: CDR1 MNHEY, CDR2 SVGAGI. This CDR3 has 14 residues. Trimming left V 2 bases short and J 10 bases short, with 12 bases between. CDR3 coding DNA: TGTGCCAGCAGTTACGGGCAGGTGGGATCACCCCTCCACTTT. This encodes CASSYGQVGSPLHF.

The V and J genes are TRBV5-1 and TRBJ2-2, with 7 bases lining up with TRBD1. V shed 3 bases and J 8 bases; nucleotides not matched to a gene: 4. Germline V gene lookup returns CDR1 SGHRS and CDR2 YFSETQ. This CDR3 has 13 residues. The CDR3 DNA follows: TGCGCCAGCAGCTCTAAGGGGGCTGGGGAGCTGTTTTTT. This codes for CASSSKGAGELFF.

This clonotype has more than one count but fewer than ten. The chain joins TRBV3-1 to TRBJ2-1; perhaps TRBD2 as D (6 bases). The CDR3 runs 18 residues. Germline lookup yields CDR1 LGHDT and CDR2 YNNKEL (reference sequence). V lost 2 bases to trimming and J lost 0 bases, with 17 bases between them. DNA for the CDR3: TGTGCCAGCAGCCAATGGAAGGCGGGGTTACGCTCCTACAATGAGCAGTTCTTC. This translates into CASSQWKAGLRSYNEQFF.

This clonotype was seen only a few times. The chain recombines TRBV4-1 with TRBJ1-2; 9 bases line up with TRBD1. V lost 3 bases to trimming and J lost 4 bases; unmatched junction nucleotides: 0. Germline CDR1 reads MGHRA; CDR2 reads YSYEKL. The CDR3 covers 13 residues. This chain's CDR3 is CASSQDRGYGYTF. The CDR3 region has the DNA TGCGCCAGCAGCCAGGACAGGGGCTATGGCTACACCTTC.

About this clonotype itself: A read error may account for a junction end that differs from germline. The gene calls are TRBV6-1 and TRBJ2-4; D is unresolved. The CDR3 is made up of 15 amino acids. Germline-derived CDR1 and CDR2 are MNHNS and SASEGT. CDR3 bases: TGTGCCAGCAGTGACGTGGCTCGTGGCCAAAACACTCAGTACTTC. The encoded protein is CASSDVARGQNTQYF.

This clonotype was seen a few times. The conserved phenylalanine or tryptophan is not found at the CDR3 terminus, so this likely reflects a read error. The CDR3 reads CASSYGISGANVLTS. The CDR3 bases are TGTGCCAGCAGTTACGGTATCTCTGGGGCCAACGTCCTGACTTCG. V and J are TRBV6-5 and TRBJ2-1; unclear D gene. The end of the DNA fits TRBJ2-6 better, so the J call may be wrong. The length of the CDR3 is 15 residues. CDR1 and CDR2 (germline): MNHEY, SVGAGI.

This clonotype showed up just a few times. The V and J genes are TRBV12-3 or TRBV12-4 and TRBJ1-2; D unclear. This CDR3 comprises 15 residues. Trimming left V 1 base short and J 4 bases short, with 13 bases between. For the CDR3, the DNA is TGTGCCAGCAGTTTAGGACTGGCCGTGGCCTATGGCTACACCTTC. Its translation: CASSLGLAVAYGYTF.

This clonotype was counted many times. This rearrangement joins TRBV27 to TRBJ2-7; D is unclear. The V end lost 3 bases, the J end lost 2 bases, and 11 bases lay between the germline ends. CDR3 length: 14 residues. Per the germline V gene, CDR1 is MNHEY and CDR2 is SMNVEV (reference sequence). CDR3 residues: CASSFSGFTYEQYF. CDR3 bases: TGTGCCAGCAGTTTTTCGGGTTTTACCTACGAGCAGTACTTC.

A word on this clonotype: One end of the junction varies from germline; a read error may be responsible. The chain uses TRBV6-1 and TRBJ2-4; D is perhaps TRBD2 (5 bases). This CDR3 has 15 residues. From germline, CDR1 is MNHNS and CDR2 SASEGT. In DNA, the CDR3 is TGTGCCAGCAGTGAAATGGCCAGCGGCAAAAACATCCAGTACTTC. This gives the protein CASSEMASGKNIQYF.

The chain combines TRBV7-2 with TRBJ2-7, with TRBD2 identical over 8 bases. V was clipped by 4 bases and J by 7 bases; unmatched bases: 9. Germline-derived CDR1 and CDR2 are SGHTA and FQGNSA. The CDR3 is 14 residues long. This chain's CDR3 is CASSSGLAGGEQYF. The CDR3 coding sequence is TGTGCCAGCAGCTCAGGACTAGCTGGGGGTGAGCAGTACTTC.